This note documents a single TCR beta chain sequence. Its antigen is not known. TCRdb re-analysed the RT-PCR reads in MiXCR, keeping a single row per CDR3 protein. The sample includes 600,000 to 850,000 distinct CDR3 sequences, 14% seen only once; the top ten take 7.5% to 8%. The sample is drawn from a study of response to subunit inactivated influenza vaccine. The V end lost 6 bases, the J end lost 9 bases, and 20 bases lay between the germline ends. This CDR3 is 14 amino acids long. Germline CDR1 reads MNHNS; CDR2 reads SASEGT. Broader study findings: T cells newly recruited by each seasonal influenza vaccination are few, the authors suggested.

The clonotype comes from a man aged 50 to 60 who received an inactivated influenza vaccine. The source was PBMCs from blood, collected roughly 2 weeks before vaccination. This chain uses TRBV6-1 with TRBJ1-2, with D perhaps TRBD1 (6 bases). The CDR3 DNA reads TGTGCCAGCAGGCCCTCCAGGGGAGGGGTGCGCTACACCTTC. Translated: CASRPSRGGVRYTF.